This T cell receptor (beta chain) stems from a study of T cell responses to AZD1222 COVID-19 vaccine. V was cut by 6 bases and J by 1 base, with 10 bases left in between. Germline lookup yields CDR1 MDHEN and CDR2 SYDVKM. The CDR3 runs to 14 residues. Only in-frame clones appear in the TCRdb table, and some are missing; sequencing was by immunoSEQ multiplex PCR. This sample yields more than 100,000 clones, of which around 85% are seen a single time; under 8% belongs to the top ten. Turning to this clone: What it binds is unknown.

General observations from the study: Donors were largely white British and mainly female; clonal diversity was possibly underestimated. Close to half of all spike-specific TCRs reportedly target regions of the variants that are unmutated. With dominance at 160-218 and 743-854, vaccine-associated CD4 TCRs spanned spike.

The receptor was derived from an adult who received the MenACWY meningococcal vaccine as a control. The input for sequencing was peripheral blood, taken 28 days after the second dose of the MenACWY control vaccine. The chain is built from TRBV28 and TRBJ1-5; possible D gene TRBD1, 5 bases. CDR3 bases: TGTGCCAGCAGCGGGGGATTGAGCAATCAGCCCCAGCATTTT. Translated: CASSGGLSNQPQHF.